Shown below are 4 T cell receptor beta chains from a single sample sequenced in a study. TCRdb analysed the 5' RACE reads with MiXCR anew, one entry per CDR3 protein. The sample lists 13,000 or so distinct CDR3 sequences; more than 20% were seen once. The sequenced sample consisted of naive CD4+ T cells sorted from blood. Indicated subset: naive CD4+ T cells, CD4+CD45RA+CD25-. The receptors derive from a female donor with breast cancer.

This clonotype was counted a few times. A much larger clonotype is one base distant, so this may be a read error. This chain joins TRBV6-2 or TRBV6-3 and TRBJ1-5; D remains ambiguous. The CDR3 contains 14 residues. Trimming stripped 5 bases from V and 5 bases from J, with 13 bases between. Per the germline V gene, CDR1 is MNHEY and CDR2 is SVGEGT. In DNA form, the CDR3 reads TGTGCCAGCAGTCCCCGAGGGCTCGATCAGCCCCAGCATTTT. This codes for CASSPRGLDQPQHF.

Ten or more counts support this clonotype. The chain couples TRBV18 to TRBJ1-2; no clear D. This CDR3 is 13 amino acids long. Trimming removed 2 bases at V and 2 bases at J, with 6 bases between. CDR1 KGHSH and CDR2 LQKENI come from the germline V gene. CDR3 amino acids: CASSPDGNYGYTF. The CDR3 nucleotides are TGTGCCAGCTCACCAGACGGAAACTATGGCTACACCTTC.

This clonotype counts as medium-sized. The V gene is TRBV5-1, the J gene TRBJ2-1, with TRBD2 matching 13 bases. V gave up 2 bases and J gave up 5 bases; unmatched junction bases: 4. The CDR3 is made up of 16 amino acids. Per germline, CDR1 SGHRS and CDR2 YFSETQ. The CDR3 loop is CASSLLAGGPDNEQFF. CDR3 bases: TGCGCCAGCAGCTTACTAGCGGGAGGGCCGGACAATGAGCAGTTCTTC.

This clonotype has a count of ten or more. This chain links TRBV14 with TRBJ2-1, with unresolved D. CDR3 length: 14 residues. Germline assignment: CDR1 SGHDN and CDR2 FVKESK. V was cut by 0 bases and J by 8 bases, with 11 bases left in between. CDR3 DNA sequence: TGTGCCAGCAGCCAAGAAACAGAAGGCCATGAGCAGTTCTTC. Translated, it gives CASSQETEGHEQFF. The full variable domain, with the rest looked up from reference TRBV14 and TRBJ2-1, is EAGVTQFPSHSVIEKGQTVTLRCDPISGHDNLYWYRRVMGKEIKFLLHFVKESKQDESGMPNNRFLAERTGGTYSTLKVQPAELEDSGVYFCASSQETEGHEQFFGPGTRLTVL.